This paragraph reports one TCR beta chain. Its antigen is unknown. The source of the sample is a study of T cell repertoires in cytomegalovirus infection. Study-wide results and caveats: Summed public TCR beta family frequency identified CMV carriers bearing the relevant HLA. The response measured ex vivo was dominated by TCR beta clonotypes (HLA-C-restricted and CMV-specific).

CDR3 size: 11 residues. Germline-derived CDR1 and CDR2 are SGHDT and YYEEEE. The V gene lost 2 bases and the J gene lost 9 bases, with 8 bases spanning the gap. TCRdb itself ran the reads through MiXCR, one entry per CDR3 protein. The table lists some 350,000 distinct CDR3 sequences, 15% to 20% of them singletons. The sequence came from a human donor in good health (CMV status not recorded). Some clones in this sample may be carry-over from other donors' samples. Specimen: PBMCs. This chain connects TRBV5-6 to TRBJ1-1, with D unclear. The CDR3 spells CASSLNSQAFF. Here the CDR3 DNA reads TGTGCCAGCAGCTTAAACAGCCAAGCTTTCTTT.